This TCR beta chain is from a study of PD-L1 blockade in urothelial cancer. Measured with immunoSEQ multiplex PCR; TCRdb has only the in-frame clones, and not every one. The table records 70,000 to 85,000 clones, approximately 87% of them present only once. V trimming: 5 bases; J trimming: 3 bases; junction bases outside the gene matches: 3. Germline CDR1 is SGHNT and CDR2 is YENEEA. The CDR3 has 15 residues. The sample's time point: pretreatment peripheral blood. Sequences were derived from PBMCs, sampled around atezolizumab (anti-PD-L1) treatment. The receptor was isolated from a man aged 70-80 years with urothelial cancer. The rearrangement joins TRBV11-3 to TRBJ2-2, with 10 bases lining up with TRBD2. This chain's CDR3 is CASSPSGSYTGELFF. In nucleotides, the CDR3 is TGTGCCAGCAGCCCTAGCGGGAGTTACACCGGGGAGCTGTTTTTT.